This T cell receptor (beta chain) is drawn from a study of cytomegalovirus exposure and HLA in healthy donors (dated 2017 in TCRdb). Notes on the research overall: An earlier analysis of 550 to 700 of the donors reported roughly 270 Gb of sequence data and about 100 million unique TCR beta sequences from roughly 200 million T cells. Both class I and class II loci were covered by HLA typing, at four-digit resolution. Genome-wide SNP genotypes for about 65% of the 666 donors were used in a later genetic analysis, which treated that subset as a discovery cohort. The study profiled the T cell repertoires of hundreds of subjects by immunosequencing and related them to cytomegalovirus serostatus. In addition to the first cohort of 666 subjects, a separate validation cohort of around 110 different subjects was used. On average, roughly 240,000 unique TCR beta nucleotide sequences were sequenced per donor among a few hundred genotyped donors of the cohort, with roughly 18% of those sequences being non-productive. Of the 350 to 400 genotyped donors, approximately 80% fell in the genetic ancestry cluster associated with self-reported Caucasian donors. Every repertoire in the discovery cohort had been generated on one and the same sequencing platform. An early release covering just under 650 HLA-typed donors comprised about 310 gigabases of sequencing data and tens of millions of unique TCR sequences. A later analysis re-analyzed previously published TCR beta repertoires from approximately 700 donors and added high-resolution HLA genotyping to study TCR occurrence patterns. Donor age, sex, ethnicity and CMV serostatus were collected together with the repertoire data. Four to six DR-DQ haplotypes were handled as single units for association and clustering because linkage in the cohort was strong. To predict cytomegalovirus infection status, the study combined high-throughput TCR immunosequencing, statistical association of individual TCRs with disease status, and machine learning. The study aimed to test whether cataloging public T cell receptors could reveal signatures of past pathogen exposure. In an earlier analysis of around 540 of the donors, high-throughput TCR beta sequencing was used to judge whether each TCR beta V gene segment behaved as functional or pseudogenic. The number of typed donors differed by locus: roughly 629-640 for A, B, C, DRB1 and DQB1; 522 for DQA1; 606 for DPA1; and 450 to 480 for DPB1. The later analysis used no new phenotypic data to find candidate immune exposures, relying instead on TCR beta sequences and their occurrence across donors. Broader findings and caveats from the paper: A further reported finding was that TCR beta sequences accurately predicted the HLA-A and HLA-B alleles for most subjects in the first cohort. At a false discovery rate of 0.05, a later analysis linked around 17,000 TCR beta sequences to specific HLA alleles. The authors suggested that the approach could potentially be extended to other disease states and immunological phenotypes. Only TCR beta chains were sequenced in this cohort, and the absence of alpha or paired-chain data limited detectable features. Across donors, most TCR sequences were observed very rarely, whereas some public TCRs were present in many individuals. Compared with the approximately 720-donor mean, donors in an Asian-associated ancestry cluster had fewer N-insertions in productive TCRs, according to a later genetic analysis. Some 16 rarely observed V segments, including chromosome 9 orphons, were excluded from the earlier analysis of approximately 500 of the donors because counts were too low. Linkage disequilibrium might explain the correlated functional status among segregating V segments, but an unknown experimental factor could not be ruled out. The classifier was reported to diagnose cytomegalovirus status with high specificity and sensitivity in both the original cohort and the validation cohort. Because HLA typing was unavailable for some donors at each locus, only the typed subset was used in association tests. In a later analysis, HLA-associated TCR beta chains showed more clonal expansion and lower generation probabilities than non-associated chains that were equally common. In an earlier analysis of 587 of the donors, most TCR beta V segments appeared in productive rearrangements about 87% or about 30% of the time, broadly matching IMGT annotations. When HLA alleles, especially DR and DQ, strongly co-occurred, TCR associations were difficult to assign to individual alleles. Three of the identified cytomegalovirus-associated TCR beta chains were confirmed in vitro to be specific for cytomegalovirus antigens. Some IMGT-functional V segments, including TRBV6-2 and TRBV6-3, could not be told apart with the 87-base-pair reads, so those segments were excluded. According to a later analysis, TCR association rates differed among HLA loci, with DRB1 alleles showing the most associated TCRs and HLA-C alleles showing the fewest. The presence/absence analyses assumed that sequencing depth was roughly uniform across donors, and that assumption may not be true. The study gave a list of some 150 TCR beta chains associated with cytomegalovirus. In a later analysis, several top co-occurrence clusters were reported to appear linked to parvovirus B19, influenza, CMV and Epstein-Barr virus. The only immune exposure information available for the cohort was CMV serostatus. A cluster of highly shared sequence variants was judged likely to be a technical artifact of the sequencing pipeline. A later analysis found that most CMV-associated TCR beta chains appeared HLA-restricted, with HLA associations seemingly driven largely by CMV exposure. V-gene and J-gene trimming of TCR beta chains was associated with a missense DCLRE1C variant in a later genetic analysis, and the association was replicated in an independent cohort.

The library was produced with the immunoSEQ multiplex PCR assay. A mixture of 60 forward primers for TCR Vbeta segments and 13 reverse primers for TCR Jbeta segments was used in the multiplex PCR. Amplification of the CDR3 region of rearranged TCR beta genes was performed with a multiplex PCR assay on genomic DNA. Amplified TCR beta libraries were sequenced as 87-base-pair reads on the Illumina HiSeq System. As for the original processing: Across the 670 or so repertoires, a later analysis counted approximately 83 million unique TCR beta chains, roughly 11 million of which were shared by at least two donors. To remove PCR and sequencing errors, raw reads were error-corrected and collapsed into unique sequences using a nearest-neighbor algorithm that merged closely related sequences. V, D and J gene segments were assigned by aligning CDR3 sequences to IMGT reference sequences. For a sequence to be retained, a match of at least six nucleotides to both a V gene segment and a J gene segment was required. A rearrangement was called productive if the CDR3 had no stop codons and remained in frame with V and J, and every other rearrangement was called non-productive. CDR3 was defined by IMGT convention, running from the second conserved V-encoded cysteine to the conserved J-encoded phenylalanine. The earlier analysis of about 570 of the donors excluded any sequence lacking an unambiguous match to a single V gene segment. In an earlier analysis of approximately 610 of the donors, V segments were called functional above 56.7% productive rearrangements and were called segregating when the between-donor standard deviation exceeded 5%. A statistical classification framework was developed to diagnose cytomegalovirus status using the catalog of TCR beta chain sequences. A later analysis assigned V and J genes by comparing TCR nucleotide sequences with IMGT/GENE-DB human TR gene sequences. A later analysis assigned CDR3 sequences and most-parsimonious VDJ recombination scenarios with the TCRdist pipeline. In a later analysis, each TCR beta chain was defined by its CDR3 amino acid sequence together with its V-gene family, and reads without a unique V-gene family were excluded. As a way to deal with suspected cross-contamination and a sequencing artifact, a later analysis dropped over 550 nucleotide sequences that were highly shared and had low generation probability. A later analysis calculated a clonal expansion index for each public chain from normalized within-repertoire ranks of inferred template counts. In a later analysis, generation probabilities were computed using a VDJ recombination model fitted to out-of-frame rearrangements, and the results were checked against IGoR. Hypergeometric tests were used in a later analysis to score TCR-TCR, TCR-HLA and TCR-CMV co-occurrence, with a repertoire-size bias correction applied to the TCR pairs. To estimate false discovery rates, a later analysis permuted the HLA or CMV assignments 20 times. In a later analysis, co-occurring TCRs were grouped using DBSCAN, and TCRdist sequence similarity was added for clustering within HLA-allele-positive subsets. Co-occurrence clustering excluded repertoires with fewer than 30,000 or more than 120,000 public chains, plus five with anomalous nucleotide sharing. TCRdb carries this immuneACCESS record with in-frame sequences only. Its versions omit some clonotypes, under half of them owing to an unresolved V gene in the studies checked, with the rest unexplained. V, J and clone size reflect that table, while D and trimming were determined from the DNA. The sample includes some 150,000 clones, with more than 75% observed a single time. The top ten hold just over 8% of the sample.

The cohort comprised around 690 healthy bone marrow donors. All cohort members were sampled while nominally healthy, although unrecorded immune exposures were likely present. The donor was CMV seropositive and was included in the group of 270 or so seropositive cohort members. A peripheral blood sample was provided by each donor, and peripheral blood mononuclear cells were used for TCR beta sequencing. Genomic DNA extraction from the blood cell samples was performed with the Qiagen DNeasy Blood Extraction Kit. The CDR3, cysteine through phenylalanine, is 16 amino acids long. The CDR3 DNA has 48 bases and is translated from base 1. The CDR1 and CDR2 encoded by the germline V gene (reference sequence) are GTSNPN and SVGIG. V is cut by 5 bases and J by 3 bases, and the space between the germline ends is 19 bases. Regarding this clone: Its antigen is still unknown. It has no much larger one-base neighbor in the sample; base qualities were not kept.

Material for sequencing was PBMCs. In this chain, TRBV30 is recombined with TRBJ2-2, and TRBD2 may be the D gene, going by 5 matching bases. The sequence came from a woman between 50 and 59 years old in good health and CMV-seropositive. The DNA reads TGTGCCTGGGCCTCCGGAGGTACCTCCTACACCGGGGAGCTGTTTTTT. This encodes CAWASGGTSYTGELFF.